This record looks at one TCR beta chain sequence and its context. The antigen is unknown. These data belong to a study of T cells in localized non-small cell lung cancer. The study's findings and limits: Clonality peaked in uninvolved adjacent lung rather than tumor.

The CDR3 is 14 amino acids. V lost 4 bases, J lost 1 base, and 4 bases stayed unmatched. Germline assignment: CDR1 SGDLS and CDR2 YYNGEE. Generated by immunoSEQ multiplex PCR, the TCRdb table keeps only in-frame clones and is missing some. The sample has about 2,200 clones; approximately 30% are singletons. The sequence was collected from a man aged 35-69 years with stage I lung adenocarcinoma. The starting material was normal lung tissue next to the tumor, obtained before any cancer treatment. The V and J genes are TRBV9 and TRBJ2-5; 7 nucleotides match TRBD1. For the CDR3, the DNA is TGTGCCAGCAGCCATGGGACAGCCCAAGAGACCCAGTACTTC. Translation: CASSHGTAQETQYF.